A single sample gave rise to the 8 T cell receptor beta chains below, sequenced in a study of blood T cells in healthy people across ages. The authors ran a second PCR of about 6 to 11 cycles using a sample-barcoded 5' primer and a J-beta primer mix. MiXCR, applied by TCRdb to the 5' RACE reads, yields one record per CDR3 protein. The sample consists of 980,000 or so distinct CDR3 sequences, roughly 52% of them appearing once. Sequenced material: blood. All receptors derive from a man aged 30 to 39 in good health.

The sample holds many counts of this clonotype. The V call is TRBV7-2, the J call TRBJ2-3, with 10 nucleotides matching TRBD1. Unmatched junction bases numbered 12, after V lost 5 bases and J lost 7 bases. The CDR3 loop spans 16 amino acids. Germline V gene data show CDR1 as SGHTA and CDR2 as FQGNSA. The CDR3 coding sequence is TGTGCCAGCAGCAAGACAGGGGGCGCATCGCTACATACGCAGTATTTT. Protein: CASSKTGGASLHTQYF.

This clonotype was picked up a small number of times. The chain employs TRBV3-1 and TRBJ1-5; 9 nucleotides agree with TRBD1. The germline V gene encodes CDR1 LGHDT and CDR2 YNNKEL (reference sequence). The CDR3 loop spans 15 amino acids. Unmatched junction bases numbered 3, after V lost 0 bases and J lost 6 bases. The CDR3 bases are TGTGCCAGCAGCCAAGACGGACAGGGGAGTCAGCCCCAGCATTTT. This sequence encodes CASSQDGQGSQPQHF.

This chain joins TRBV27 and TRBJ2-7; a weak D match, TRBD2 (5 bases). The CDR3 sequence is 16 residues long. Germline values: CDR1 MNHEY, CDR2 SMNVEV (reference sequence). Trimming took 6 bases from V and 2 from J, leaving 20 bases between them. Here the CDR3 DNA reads TGTGCCAGCAGCCCCCTGTTTTCTAGCAGACCCTACGAGCAGTACTTC. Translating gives CASSPLFSSRPYEQYF.

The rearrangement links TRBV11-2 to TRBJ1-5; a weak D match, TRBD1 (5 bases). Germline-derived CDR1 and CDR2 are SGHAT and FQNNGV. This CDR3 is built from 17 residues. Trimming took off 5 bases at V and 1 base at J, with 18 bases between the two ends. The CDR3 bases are TGTGCCAGCAGCCCATTTCCCCAGGGCGGGAGCAATCAGCCCCAGCATTTT. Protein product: CASSPFPQGGSNQPQHF.

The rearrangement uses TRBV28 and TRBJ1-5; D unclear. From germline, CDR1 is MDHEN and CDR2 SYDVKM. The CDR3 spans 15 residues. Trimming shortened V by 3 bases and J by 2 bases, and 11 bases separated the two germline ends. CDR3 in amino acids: CASSLTGLGNQPQHF. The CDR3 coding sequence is TGTGCCAGCAGTTTGACGGGCCTTGGCAATCAGCCCCAGCATTTT.

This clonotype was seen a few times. CDR3 nucleotides: TGTGCCAGCAGCCCCCAGACAGGGCGCGACGAGCAGTACTTC. This translates into CASSPQTGRDEQYF. The rearrangement links TRBV7-2 to TRBJ2-7, with 7 bases that match TRBD1. The CDR3 is made up of 14 amino acids. Germline lookup yields CDR1 SGHTA and CDR2 FQGNSA. After removal of 5 bases from V and 5 bases from J, the junction contained 9 bases not matched to a gene.

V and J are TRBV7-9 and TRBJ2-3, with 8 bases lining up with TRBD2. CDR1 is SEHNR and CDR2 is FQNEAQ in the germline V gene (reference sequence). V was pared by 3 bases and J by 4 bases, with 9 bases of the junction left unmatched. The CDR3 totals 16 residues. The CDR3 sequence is CASSFWAREGPDTQYF. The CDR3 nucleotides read TGTGCCAGCAGCTTCTGGGCCCGGGAGGGTCCAGATACGCAGTATTTT. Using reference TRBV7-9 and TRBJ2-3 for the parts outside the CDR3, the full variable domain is DTGVSQNPRHKITKRGQNVTFRCDPISEHNRLYWYRQTLGQGPEFLTYFQNEAQLEKSRLLSDRFSAERPKGSFSTLEIQRTEQGDSAMYLCASSFWAREGPDTQYFGPGTRLTVL.

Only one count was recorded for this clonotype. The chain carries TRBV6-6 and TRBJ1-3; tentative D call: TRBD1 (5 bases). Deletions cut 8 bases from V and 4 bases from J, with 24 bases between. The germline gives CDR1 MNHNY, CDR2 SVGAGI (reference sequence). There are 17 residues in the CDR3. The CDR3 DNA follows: TGTGCCAGCGTATGGGGGACCCCCGACTCTTACGGAAACACCATATATTTT. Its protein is CASVWGTPDSYGNTIYF.